A single sample is the source of the 19 T cell receptor beta chains below, sequenced in a study of cytomegalovirus exposure and HLA in healthy donors. PCR primers comprised 60 Vbeta and 13 Jbeta primers. The data were produced by immunoSEQ multiplex PCR, yet TCRdb's version contains in-frame clones alone and is incomplete. The table shows under 200,000 clones, with 81% occurring only once. The sample consisted of PBMCs. The receptors were gathered from a man aged 35-49 years in good health and CMV-seropositive.

This sequence joins TRBV7-9 and TRBJ2-1, with TRBD1 as a possible D gene (6 bases). V lost 5 bases, J lost 5 bases, and 7 bases lay in between. CDR1 is SEHNR and CDR2 is FQNEAQ in the germline V gene (reference sequence). This CDR3 spans 12 amino acids. CDR3 region: CASSRTDNEQFF. The CDR3 nucleotides are TGTGCCAGCAGCCGGACAGACAATGAGCAGTTCTTC.

The chain links TRBV10-3 to TRBJ2-7, with 9 positions matching TRBD1. Trimming took 6 bases from V and 3 from J; bases not matched to a gene: 6. This CDR3 contains 14 residues. Germline V gene sequence: CDR1 ENHRY, CDR2 SYGVKD. Here the CDR3 reads CAISPGTGNYEQYF. Here the CDR3 DNA reads TGTGCCATCAGCCCCGGGACAGGGAACTACGAGCAGTACTTC.

V gene TRBV11-2 combines with J gene TRBJ2-1; weak D call: TRBD2 (7 bases). In germline, CDR1 is SGHAT, CDR2 FQNNGV. Trimming took off 5 bases at V and 9 bases at J, with 23 bases between the two ends. This CDR3 contains 16 residues. Written as DNA, the CDR3 is TGTGCCAGCAGCACCTCACAGGGTTTGGGGGGGCTTGAGCAGTTCTTC. Translated: CASSTSQGLGGLEQFF.

The chain links TRBV7-2 to TRBJ1-6; D may be TRBD1 (6 bases). Trimming shortened V by 4 bases and J by 7 bases, and 14 bases separated the two germline ends. The CDR3 runs 15 residues. CDR1 SGHTA and CDR2 FQGNSA come from the germline V gene. The CDR3 region is CASSSRGGANSPLHF. CDR3 nucleotides: TGTGCCAGCAGCTCCCGAGGGGGGGCCAATTCACCCCTCCACTTT.

This clone was recorded a few times. This rearrangement joins TRBV27 to TRBJ2-7; no firm D call. The germline gives CDR1 MNHEY, CDR2 SMNVEV (reference sequence). The CDR3 is made up of 11 amino acids. Trimming shortened V by 3 bases and J by 4 bases, and 4 bases separated the two germline ends. In DNA, the CDR3 is TGTGCCAGCAGTTTCGGGTACGAGCAGTACTTC. Translation: CASSFGYEQYF.

The V call is TRBV19, the J call TRBJ1-1, with 10 bases lining up with TRBD1. Trimming at V came to 3 bases and at J to 3 bases, leaving 1 base not matched to a gene. Germline assignment: CDR1 LNHDA and CDR2 SQIVND (reference sequence). The CDR3 length is 14 residues. The CDR3 DNA reads TGTGCCAGTAGTATGACAGGGGGCCACACTGAAGCTTTCTTT. This translates into CASSMTGGHTEAFF.

The chain uses TRBV6-1 and TRBJ1-1; 9 bases agree with TRBD1. Germline V gene data show CDR1 as MNHNS and CDR2 as SASEGT. V dropped 8 bases and J dropped 5; count of bases not matched to a gene: 3. CDR3 size: 12 residues. This chain's CDR3 is CASDRGGTEAFF. CDR3 DNA: TGTGCCAGCGACAGGGGGGGGACTGAAGCTTTCTTT.

This clone came up a few times. The genes are TRBV28 and TRBJ1-4, with D maybe TRBD1 (5 bases). Germline values: CDR1 MDHEN, CDR2 SYDVKM. The CDR3 loop spans 16 amino acids. Between the trimmed V and J ends, which lost 4 bases and 8 bases, there was a span of 20 bases. The CDR3: CASSSAVGRGKEKLFF. The DNA of the CDR3 is TGTGCCAGCAGTTCGGCGGTTGGGAGGGGAAAAGAAAAACTGTTTTTT.

This clone was seen only a few times. V usage is TRBV5-4 and J usage is TRBJ1-1, with D tentatively TRBD1 (5 bases). Germline V gene lookup returns CDR1 SGHNT and CDR2 YYREEE (reference sequence). The CDR3 has 12 amino acids. V was trimmed by 4 bases and J by 10 bases, leaving 14 bases between them. In DNA form, the CDR3 reads TGTGCCAGCAGCGGAACAGGAAGGGCAGCTTTCTTT. Amino acid sequence: CASSGTGRAAFF.

The chain joins TRBV5-5 to TRBJ2-3; TRBD2 aligns across 13 bases. Per germline, CDR1 SGHKS and CDR2 YYEKEE (reference sequence). The CDR3 is 16 residues long. Losses at the gene ends were 5 bases for V and 5 bases for J; bases not matched to a gene: 8. CDR3 residues: CASSLLAGGLKDTQYF. For the CDR3, the DNA is TGTGCCAGCAGTTTACTAGCGGGGGGGCTTAAAGATACGCAGTATTTT. Filled out from reference TRBV5-5 and TRBJ2-3, the complete variable domain reads DAGVTQSPTHLIKTRGQQVTLRCSPISGHKSVSWYQQVLGQGPQFIFQYYEKEERGRGNFPDRFSARQFPNYSSELNVNALLLGDSALYLCASSLLAGGLKDTQYFGPGTRLTVL.

The V and J genes are TRBV2 and TRBJ1-4, with D maybe TRBD1 (6 bases). CDR3 length: 15 residues. CDR1 is SNHLY and CDR2 is FYNNEI in the germline V gene. With 10 bases removed from V and 4 bases from J, the gap between germline ends came to 19 bases. The CDR3 DNA is TGTGCCAACCGACTCAGCGGACAGAGTAATGAAAAACTGTTTTTT. Translation gives CANRLSGQSNEKLFF.

The J gene is TRBJ1-2, the V gene TRBV28; 7 nucleotides agree with TRBD1. This CDR3 is 15 amino acids long. Per germline, CDR1 MDHEN and CDR2 SYDVKM. Trimming removed 2 bases from V and 3 bases from J; junction bases left unmatched: 6. CDR3 residues: CASSLPRQGDYGYTF. The CDR3 nucleotides are TGTGCCAGCAGTTTACCTAGACAGGGTGACTATGGCTACACCTTC.

The rearrangement links TRBV6-1 to TRBJ2-5; 7 bases agree with TRBD1. The CDR3 contains 16 residues. Germline V CDR1 and CDR2: MNHNS, SASEGT. The junction had 6 bases not matched to a gene; V was cut back by 1 base and J by 1 base. This CDR3 is CASSEGQGVGQETQYF. CDR3 nucleotide sequence: TGTGCCAGCAGTGAAGGGCAGGGGGTCGGCCAAGAGACCCAGTACTTC.

This clone came up once. The V call is TRBV25-1, the J call TRBJ2-2, with 8 bases fitting TRBD1. CDR3 length: 18 amino acids. Unmatched junction bases numbered 12, after V lost 0 bases and J lost 6 bases. CDR1 and CDR2 (germline): MGHDK, SYGVNS. CDR3 DNA: TGTGCCAGCAGTGAATATACGTTGGCCCAGGGGGCGTCCGGGGAGCTGTTTTTT. Amino acids: CASSEYTLAQGASGELFF.

This clone was counted only a few times. V gene TRBV9 combines with J gene TRBJ1-2, with a tentative D call TRBD1 (6 bases). CDR1 is SGDLS and CDR2 is YYNGEE in the germline V gene. This CDR3 has 20 amino acids. Trimming stripped 5 bases from V and 0 bases from J, with 29 bases between. CDR3 residues: CASRWRGGGGGGRSNYGYTF. The DNA of the CDR3 is TGTGCCAGCAGGTGGAGGGGGGGCGGGGGCGGAGGACGCTCTAACTATGGCTACACCTTC. Together with reference TRBV9 and TRBJ1-2, the CDR3 gives the full variable domain: DSGVTQTPKHLITATGQRVTLRCSPRSGDLSVYWYQQSLDQGLQFLIQYYNGEERAKGNILERFSAQQFPDLHSELNLSSLELGDSALYFCASRWRGGGGGGRSNYGYTFGSGTRLTVV.

The gene calls are TRBV6-1 and TRBJ1-1; a possible D gene is TRBD1 (5 bases). This CDR3 region has 13 residues. CDR1 is MNHNS and CDR2 is SASEGT in the germline V gene. Trimming took off 5 bases at V and 5 bases at J, with 12 bases between the two ends. The CDR3 coding sequence is TGTGCCAGCAGTTGGCAGGGAACGACTGAAGCTTTCTTT. It yields the protein CASSWQGTTEAFF.

The V and J genes are TRBV28 and TRBJ1-4; 9 positions match TRBD1. V lost 4 bases to trimming and J lost 4 bases; unmatched junction nucleotides: 4. Germline CDR1 MDHEN, CDR2 SYDVKM. The CDR3 runs to 15 residues. This CDR3 is CASSSGQGINEKLFF. DNA of the CDR3: TGTGCCAGCAGTTCCGGACAGGGGATTAATGAAAAACTGTTTTTT. The variable domain in full, with the rest retrieved from reference TRBV28 and TRBJ1-4, is DVKVTQSSRYLVKRTGEKVFLECVQDMDHENMFWYRQDPGLGLRLIYFSYDVKMKEKGDIPEGYSVSREKKERFSLILESASTNQTSMYLCASSSGQGINEKLFFGSGTQLSVL.

This clone showed up just once. CDR3 protein: CASSEQCFQPQHF. The CDR3 region has the DNA TGTGCCAGCAGTGAACAGTGTTTTCAGCCCCAGCATTTT. The genes are TRBV25-1 and TRBJ1-5; no reliable D call. The CDR3 extends over 13 amino acids. V dropped 2 bases and J dropped 6 bases, with 8 bases sitting between them. CDR1 MGHDK and CDR2 SYGVNS come from the germline V gene.

The CDR3 sequence is CASSPTGQGARKQYF. The DNA of the CDR3 is TGCGCCAGCAGCCCCACGGGACAGGGGGCTCGGAAGCAGTACTTC. The chain employs TRBV5-1 and TRBJ2-7; 12 positions match TRBD1. This CDR3 is built from 15 residues. The V and J ends lost 4 bases and 8 bases, in that order; junction bases with no gene match: 10. Germline lookup yields CDR1 SGHRS and CDR2 YFSETQ.